These 18 T cell receptor beta chains share one sample of origin, sequenced in a study of T cell responses to AZD1222 COVID-19 vaccine. TCRdb's copy holds only in-frame clones and misses some; the assay was immunoSEQ multiplex PCR. The sample yields about 140,000 clones, approximately 93% seen once. Sequencing was performed on peripheral blood, taken 28 days after the second AZD1222 dose. These receptors all stem from an adult who received the AZD1222 COVID-19 vaccine.

The chain employs TRBV4-1 and TRBJ2-3; TRBD1 matches 9 bases. In germline, CDR1 is MGHRA, CDR2 YSYEKL. This CDR3 has 16 residues. V shed 3 bases, J shed 4 bases, and the junction held 8 bases outside the gene matches. Written as DNA, the CDR3 is TGCGCCAGCAGCCAGCGGGACAGGGTGGGGGCAGATACGCAGTATTTT. It specifies CASSQRDRVGADTQYF.

The chain employs TRBV19 and TRBJ1-1; D possibly corresponds to TRBD1 (5 bases). The V and J ends lost 0 bases and 1 base respectively, with 9 bases between them. The CDR3 is 15 residues long. The germline gives CDR1 LNHDA, CDR2 SQIVND (reference sequence). CDR3 amino acids: CASSIEGVGNTEAFF. As DNA, the CDR3 is TGTGCCAGTAGTATAGAGGGGGTTGGGAACACTGAAGCTTTCTTT. The full variable domain, rest sourced from reference TRBV19 and TRBJ1-1, is DGGITQSPKYLFRKEGQNVTLSCEQNLNHDAMYWYRQDPGQGLRLIYYSQIVNDFQKGDIAEGYSVSREKKESFPLTVTSAQKNPTAFYLCASSIEGVGNTEAFFGQGTRLTVV.

The rearrangement uses TRBV11-2 and TRBJ2-2; D remains ambiguous. Trimming took off 4 bases at V and 6 bases at J, with 9 bases between the two ends. Germline lookup yields CDR1 SGHAT and CDR2 FQNNGV. This CDR3 is 13 amino acids long. The CDR3 here is CASSSNGAGELFF. The CDR3 DNA follows: TGTGCCAGCAGCTCGAATGGGGCCGGGGAGCTGTTTTTT. Full variable domain (rest looked up from reference TRBV11-2 and TRBJ2-2): EAGVAQSPRYKIIEKRQSVAFWCNPISGHATLYWYQQILGQGPKLLIQFQNNGVVDDSQLPKDRFSAERLKGVDSTLKIQPAKLEDSAVYLCASSSNGAGELFFGEGSRLTVL.

This clone has ten or more counts. This chain joins TRBV15 and TRBJ1-5, with D possibly being TRBD1 (5 bases). Trimming removed 3 bases from V and 6 bases from J, with 9 bases in between. Germline V gene lookup returns CDR1 LNHNV and CDR2 YYDKDF (reference sequence). This CDR3 comprises 13 residues. This CDR3 is CATSSRGAQPQHF. The CDR3 region has the DNA TGTGCCACCAGCAGTAGGGGAGCTCAGCCCCAGCATTTT.

The chain carries TRBV23-1 and TRBJ2-1; 10 bases align to TRBD2. TRBV23-1 is given ORF status, its function remaining uncertain. The CDR3 runs to 18 residues. V lost 4 bases and J lost 1; bases outside the gene matches: 10. DNA for the CDR3: TGCGCCAGCAGTCGGGCAAAGACTAGCGGGCAGTCCTACAATGAGCAGTTCTTC. Translating gives CASSRAKTSGQSYNEQFF.

In this sample, this clone turned up many times. The gene calls are TRBV6-5 and TRBJ1-1, with 8 bases aligning to TRBD1. This CDR3 has 13 amino acids. Germline V gives CDR1 MNHEY, CDR2 SVGAGI. The junction had 4 bases not matched to a gene; V was cut back by 6 bases and J by 4 bases. This CDR3 is CASRDRATTEAFF. The CDR3 nucleotides are TGTGCCAGCAGGGACAGGGCGACCACTGAAGCTTTCTTT.

J is TRBJ1-5 and V is TRBV29-1, with 8 bases lining up with TRBD1. This CDR3 is 14 amino acids long. The germline V gene has CDR1 SQVTM and CDR2 ANQGSEA. The V gene end was trimmed by 6 bases and the J gene end by 2 bases; junction bases not matched to a gene: 6. The CDR3 coding sequence is TGCAGCGTGGCCGACAGGGGAGGCAATCAGCCCCAGCATTTT. This translates into CSVADRGGNQPQHF.

The CDR3 loop reads CASSLPGYGYTF. Written as DNA, the CDR3 is TGTGCCAGCAGTTTACCGGGCTATGGCTACACCTTC. This chain joins TRBV6-5 and TRBJ1-2; D is unresolved. In germline, CDR1 is MNHEY, CDR2 SVGAGI. Trimming took 4 bases from V and 4 from J, leaving 7 bases between them. This CDR3 comprises 12 residues.

The chain uses TRBV20-1 and TRBJ1-2; 10 bases match TRBD1. CDR1 is DFQATT and CDR2 is SNEGSKA in the germline V gene (reference sequence). The junction had 4 bases not matched to a gene; V was cut back by 5 bases and J by 10 bases. This CDR3 is built from 11 residues. CDR3 nucleotides: TGCAGTGCTTCGGGACAGGGGCTCTACACCTTC. Residues: CSASGQGLYTF.

The J gene is TRBJ2-5, the V gene TRBV11-3; D might be TRBD2 (6 bases). The CDR3 is 12 residues long. The V gene's germline CDR1 is SGHNT and CDR2 YENEEA. Trimming pared 7 bases from V and 3 bases from J, leaving 9 bases between. DNA for the CDR3: TGTGCCAGCACGGCGGGGAAAGAGACCCAGTACTTC. Translation gives CASTAGKETQYF.

The rearrangement uses TRBV29-1 and TRBJ1-2, with D perhaps matching TRBD1 (6 bases). Germline lookup yields CDR1 SQVTM and CDR2 ANQGSEA. V was cut by 8 bases and J by 7 bases, with 23 bases left in between. The CDR3 runs to 14 residues. In nucleotides, the CDR3 is TGCAGCTCAGGGGACGGGGACGAAACTATTGGCTACACCTTC. Residues: CSSGDGDETIGYTF.

This chain links TRBV18 with TRBJ1-1, with D perhaps TRBD1 (5 bases). This CDR3 has 15 residues. The V and J ends lost 1 base and 3 bases respectively, with 12 bases between them. The germline CDR1 and CDR2 sequences are KGHSH and LQKENI. CDR3 nucleotide sequence: TGTGCCAGCTCACCACTAGAGACAGCTCACACTGAAGCTTTCTTT. This encodes CASSPLETAHTEAFF.

The CDR3 nucleotides read TGCGCCAGCAGGTTACAGGGAGGAGGCACTGAAGCTTTCTTT. It encodes CASRLQGGGTEAFF. This chain joins TRBV5-1 and TRBJ1-1; D is perhaps TRBD1 (6 bases). The CDR3 spans 14 residues. Deletions cut 5 bases from V and 4 bases from J, with 15 bases between. Per the germline V gene, CDR1 is SGHRS and CDR2 is YFSETQ. Together with reference TRBV5-1 and TRBJ1-1, the CDR3 gives the full variable domain: KAGVTQTPRYLIKTRGQQVTLSCSPISGHRSVSWYQQTPGQGLQFLFEYFSETQRNKGNFPGRFSGRQFSNSRSEMNVSTLELGDSALYLCASRLQGGGTEAFFGQGTRLTVV.

The chain uses TRBV10-3 and TRBJ1-1; TRBD1 is a possible D gene (6 bases). Germline V CDR1 and CDR2: ENHRY, SYGVKD. CDR3 length: 16 residues. The germline V and J ends were trimmed by 8 bases and 2 bases, with 21 bases remaining between them. The CDR3 reads CAIRVEGGARNTEAFF. DNA of the CDR3: TGTGCCATCCGGGTAGAGGGGGGCGCGAGAAACACTGAAGCTTTCTTT.

This clone appeared a single time. V gene TRBV14 combines with J gene TRBJ1-5; the D gene is possibly TRBD1 (6 bases). The germline V gene encodes CDR1 SGHDN and CDR2 FVKESK. The CDR3 is 13 amino acids. DNA for the CDR3: TGTGCAGGGGGGAGCCTCGCAAATCAGCCCCAGCATTTT. Translating it yields CAGGSLANQPQHF.

The chain recombines TRBV30 with TRBJ1-4; tentatively, D is TRBD1 (6 bases). V gave up 8 bases and J gave up 8 bases, with 18 bases separating them. CDR1 GTSNPN and CDR2 SVGIG come from the germline V gene (reference sequence). The CDR3 runs to 13 residues. The CDR3 reads CAPTRGLREKLFF. CDR3 sequence (DNA): TGTGCCCCCACCAGGGGATTAAGGGAAAAACTGTTTTTT.

The chain uses TRBV18 and TRBJ1-3, with TRBD1 matching 8 bases. V shed 3 bases, J shed 6 bases, and the junction held 13 bases outside the gene matches. The germline gives CDR1 KGHSH, CDR2 LQKENI. The CDR3 runs 17 residues. The chain's CDR3 is CASSPDDRGFSLNTIYF. The CDR3 DNA sequence: TGTGCCAGCTCACCGGATGACAGGGGATTCTCATTAAACACCATATATTTT.

The genes are TRBV5-1 and TRBJ1-4; 7 positions agree with TRBD1. With V trimmed by 4 bases and J by 8 bases, 11 bases remained unmatched. The CDR3 contains 15 residues. The germline V gene encodes CDR1 SGHRS and CDR2 YFSETQ. CDR3: CASSVTGDSMEKLFF. The CDR3 bases are TGCGCCAGCAGCGTAACAGGGGATAGTATGGAAAAACTGTTTTTT.